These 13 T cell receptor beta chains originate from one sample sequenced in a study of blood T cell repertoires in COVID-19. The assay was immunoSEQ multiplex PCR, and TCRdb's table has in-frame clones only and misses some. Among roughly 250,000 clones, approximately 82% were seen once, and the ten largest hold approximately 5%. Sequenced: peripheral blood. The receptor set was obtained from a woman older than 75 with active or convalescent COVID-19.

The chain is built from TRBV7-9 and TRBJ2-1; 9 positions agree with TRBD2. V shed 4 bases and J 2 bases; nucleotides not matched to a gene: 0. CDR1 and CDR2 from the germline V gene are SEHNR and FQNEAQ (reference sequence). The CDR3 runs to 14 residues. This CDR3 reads CASSSSGAYNEQFF. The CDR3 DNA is TGTGCCAGCAGCTCTAGCGGGGCCTACAATGAGCAGTTCTTC.

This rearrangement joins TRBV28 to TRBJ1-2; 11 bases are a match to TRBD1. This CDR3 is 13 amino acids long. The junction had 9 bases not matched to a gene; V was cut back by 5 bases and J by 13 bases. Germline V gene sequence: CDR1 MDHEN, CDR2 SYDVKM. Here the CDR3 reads CASSPWDRGFGTF. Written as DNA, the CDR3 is TGTGCCAGCAGTCCCTGGGACAGGGGGTTCGGCACCTTC.

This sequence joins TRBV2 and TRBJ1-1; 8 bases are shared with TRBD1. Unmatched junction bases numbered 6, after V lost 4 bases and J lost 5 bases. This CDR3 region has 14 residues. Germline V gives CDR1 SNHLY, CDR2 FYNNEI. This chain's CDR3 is CASSVDRGGTEAFF. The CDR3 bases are TGTGCCAGCAGTGTTGACAGGGGAGGGACTGAAGCTTTCTTT.

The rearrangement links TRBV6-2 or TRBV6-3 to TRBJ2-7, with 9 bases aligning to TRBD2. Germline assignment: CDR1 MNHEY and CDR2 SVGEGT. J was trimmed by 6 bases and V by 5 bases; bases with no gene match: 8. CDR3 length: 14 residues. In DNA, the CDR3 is TGTGCCAGCAGTCGACCGGGACTAGCTGGCGAGCAGTACTTC. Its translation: CASSRPGLAGEQYF.

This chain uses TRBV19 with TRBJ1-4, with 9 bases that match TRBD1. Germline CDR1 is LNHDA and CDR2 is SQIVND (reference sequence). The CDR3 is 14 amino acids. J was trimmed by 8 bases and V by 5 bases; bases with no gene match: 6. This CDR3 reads CASSPGQGVEKLFF. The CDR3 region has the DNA TGTGCCAGTAGTCCGGGACAGGGAGTCGAAAAACTGTTTTTT.

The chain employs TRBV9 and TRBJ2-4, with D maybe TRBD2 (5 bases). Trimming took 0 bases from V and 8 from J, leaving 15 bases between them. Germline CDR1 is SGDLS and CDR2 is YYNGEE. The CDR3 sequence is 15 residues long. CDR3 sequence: CASSVEFGRVDIQYF. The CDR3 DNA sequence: TGTGCCAGCAGCGTAGAATTCGGGCGGGTGGACATTCAGTACTTC.

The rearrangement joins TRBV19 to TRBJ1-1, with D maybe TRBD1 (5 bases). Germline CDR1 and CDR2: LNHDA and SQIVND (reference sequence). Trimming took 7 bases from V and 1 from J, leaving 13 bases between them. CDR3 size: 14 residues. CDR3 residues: CASTSTGGNTEAFF. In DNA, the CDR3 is TGTGCCAGTACCTCAACCGGGGGGAACACTGAAGCTTTCTTT.

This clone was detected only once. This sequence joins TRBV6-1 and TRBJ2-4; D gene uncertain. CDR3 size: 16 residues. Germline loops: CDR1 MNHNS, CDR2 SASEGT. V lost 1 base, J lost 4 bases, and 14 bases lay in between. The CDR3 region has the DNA TGTGCCAGCAGTGAAGGTAGACATATCCCGAAAAACATTCAGTACTTC. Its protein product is CASSEGRHIPKNIQYF.

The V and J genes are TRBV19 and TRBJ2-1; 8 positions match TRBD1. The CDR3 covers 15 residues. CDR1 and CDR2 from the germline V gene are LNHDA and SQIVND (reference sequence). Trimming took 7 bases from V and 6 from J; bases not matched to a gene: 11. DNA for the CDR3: TGTGCCAGTAAGTCAGGGGGCGGGGCAACCAATGAGCAGTTCTTC. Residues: CASKSGGGATNEQFF.

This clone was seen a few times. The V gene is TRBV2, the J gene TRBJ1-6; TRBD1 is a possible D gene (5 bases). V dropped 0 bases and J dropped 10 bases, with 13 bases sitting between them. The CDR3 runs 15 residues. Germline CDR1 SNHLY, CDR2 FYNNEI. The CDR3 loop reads CASSEALGVASPLHF. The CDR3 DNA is TGTGCCAGCAGTGAAGCGCTAGGGGTTGCATCACCCCTCCACTTT.

The chain's CDR3 is CASCSGDQPQHF. As DNA, the CDR3 is TGTGCCAGTTGTTCGGGGGACCAGCCCCAGCATTTT. The chain joins TRBV19 to TRBJ1-5; D is possibly TRBD1 (5 bases). Trimming took off 8 bases at V and 7 bases at J, with 12 bases between the two ends. Germline CDR1 LNHDA, CDR2 SQIVND (reference sequence). This CDR3 spans 12 amino acids.

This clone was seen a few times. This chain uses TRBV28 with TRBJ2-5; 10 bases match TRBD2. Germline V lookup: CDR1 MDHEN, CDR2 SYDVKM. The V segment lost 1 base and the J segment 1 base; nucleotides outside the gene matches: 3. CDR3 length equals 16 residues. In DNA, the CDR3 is TGTGCCAGCAGTTTATATACTAGCGGGGCCCAAGAGACCCAGTACTTC. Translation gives CASSLYTSGAQETQYF.

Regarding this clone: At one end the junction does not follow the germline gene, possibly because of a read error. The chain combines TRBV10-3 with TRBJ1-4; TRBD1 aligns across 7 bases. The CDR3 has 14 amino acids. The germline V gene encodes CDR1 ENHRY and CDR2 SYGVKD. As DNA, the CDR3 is TGTGCCATCAATGAGGGACAGACTAATGAAAAACTGTTTTTT. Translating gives CAINEGQTNEKLFF.